Below, 6 T cell receptor beta chains from the same sample are listed, as sequenced in a study of CD8+ T cells in alopecia areata. cDNA reverse transcribed from extracted RNA served as the sequencing template. This table comes from immunoSEQ multiplex PCR, and its TCRdb copy is limited to in-frame clones, with some not included. The sample yields about 210,000 clones, around 66% seen once. Treatment of the sample: oral pan-JAK inhibitor, 5-10 mg twice daily. Sequencing was performed on CD4+ T cells sorted from blood, taken at week 44, from a patient treated with tofacitinib. These receptors were obtained from a human donor with alopecia areata.

The chain uses TRBV11-2 and TRBJ2-1, with 7 positions matching TRBD2. The CDR3 is 15 residues long. CDR1 and CDR2 (germline): SGHAT, FQNNGV. V lost 2 bases to trimming and J lost 12 bases; unmatched junction nucleotides: 13. CDR3 loop: CASSLIGTNTMMQFF. DNA for the CDR3: TGTGCCAGCAGCTTAATCGGGACTAATACAATGATGCAGTTCTTC.

This clone was seen just once. This CDR3 is also generated by other DNA sequences in the sample. This chain links TRBV25-1 with TRBJ1-1; D unclear. Germline V lookup: CDR1 MGHDK, CDR2 SYGVNS. The CDR3 has 12 amino acids. V was clipped by 3 bases and J by 0 bases, with 2 bases between them. This CDR3 reads CASSDLNTEAFF. The CDR3 coding sequence is TGTGCCAGCAGTGATTTGAACACTGAAGCTTTCTTT.

This rearrangement joins TRBV25-1 to TRBJ2-5, with 11 bases lining up with TRBD1. The CDR3 totals 15 residues. Germline values: CDR1 MGHDK, CDR2 SYGVNS. V shed 5 bases and J 0 bases; nucleotides not matched to a gene: 2. CDR3 amino acids: CASSRDRGYQETQYF. The CDR3 DNA reads TGTGCCAGCAGTCGGGACAGGGGGTACCAAGAGACCCAGTACTTC.

The chain combines TRBV5-1 with TRBJ1-2, with D unclear. Germline-derived CDR1 and CDR2 are SGHRS and YFSETQ. The CDR3 length is 13 residues. V was cut by 4 bases and J by 6 bases, with 13 bases left in between. CDR3 in DNA: TGCGCCAGCAGCCATTCCCTGGGCGATGGCTACACCTTC. Its translation is CASSHSLGDGYTF.

This sequence joins TRBV29-1 and TRBJ1-2, with D possibly matching TRBD1 (5 bases). From germline, CDR1 is SQVTM and CDR2 ANQGSEA. The CDR3 loop spans 11 amino acids. Trimming cost V 3 bases and J 8 bases, with 10 bases left between them. In DNA form, the CDR3 reads TGCAGCGTTGAGTGGGGACGCGGCTACACCTTC. Its translation is CSVEWGRGYTF.

The chain carries TRBV29-1 and TRBJ1-2; 9 bases map to TRBD1. V shed 3 bases and J 6 bases; nucleotides not matched to a gene: 8. CDR1 is SQVTM, CDR2 ANQGSEA, per germline. This CDR3 contains 14 residues. The CDR3 DNA follows: TGCAGCGTTGACCGCGGGACAGGGAAGGATGGCTACACCTTC. As protein: CSVDRGTGKDGYTF. The full variable domain, rest sourced from reference TRBV29-1 and TRBJ1-2, is SAVISQKPSRDICQRGTSLTIQCQVDSQVTMMFWYRQQPGQSLTLIATANQGSEATYESGFVIDKFPISRPNLTFSTLTVSNMSPEDSSIYLCSVDRGTGKDGYTFGSGTRLTVV.